The present T cell receptor (beta chain) was sequenced within a study of patients and donors after allogeneic stem cell transplantation. TCRdb independently ran MiXCR on the RT-PCR reads; one entry per CDR3 protein. The data hold 150,000 to 250,000 distinct CDR3 sequences, with more than 35% observed a single time. V lost 6 bases and J lost 3; bases outside the gene matches: 9. This CDR3 comprises 15 residues. Germline V gene sequence: CDR1 MNHNY, CDR2 SVGAGI (reference sequence). The chain couples TRBV6-6 to TRBJ2-3, with 7 bases lining up with TRBD2. This clonotype was sampled from a human donor who was either an allogeneic HSCT recipient or a stem cell or donor lymphocyte infusion donor (not recorded which). It is not recorded whose cells these are; they may come from a transplant donor. The sequenced sample consisted of blood, either unsorted or a sorted T cell fraction (not recorded which). For the CDR3, the DNA is TGTGCCAGCAGCACAGCGGGAAAGTTGACAGATACGCAGTATTTT. Translation: CASSTAGKLTDTQYF.